The entry below gives a single T cell receptor beta chain sequence along with its context. Antigen unknown. This entry comes from a study of graft-versus-host responses after intestinal transplantation. Libraries were prepared by immunoSEQ multiplex PCR; TCRdb keeps only in-frame clonotypes and omits some of them. The sample lists about 23,000 clones, around 81% occurring once. Graft-derived tissue was subjected to processing to liberate intraepithelial and lamina propria lymphocytes. Study observations and caveats: Within the allografts of patients who had graft-donor T cell macrochimerism, graft-versus-host to host-versus-graft clonal ratios were high.

This receptor was identified in a human patient who received an intestinal transplant, so some T cells may come from the graft donor. The sample here was ileum tissue, taken 12 days after intestinal transplant.

The DNA of the CDR3 is TGTGCCAGCAGCTTGGCGGCGGGCCGGGGAGAGCAGTTCTTC. It codes for CASSLAAGRGEQFF. The chain joins TRBV5-6 to TRBJ2-1, with D tentatively TRBD2 (5 bases). This CDR3 is 14 amino acids long. V lost 0 bases to trimming and J lost 10 bases, with 14 bases between them. Germline V gives CDR1 SGHDT, CDR2 YYEEEE. Complete variable domain (other parts from reference TRBV5-6 and TRBJ2-1): DAGVTQSPTHLIKTRGQQVTLRCSPKSGHDTVSWYQQALGQGPQFIFQYYEEEERQRGNFPDRFSGHQFPNYSSELNVNALLLGDSALYLCASSLAAGRGEQFFGPGTRLTVL.